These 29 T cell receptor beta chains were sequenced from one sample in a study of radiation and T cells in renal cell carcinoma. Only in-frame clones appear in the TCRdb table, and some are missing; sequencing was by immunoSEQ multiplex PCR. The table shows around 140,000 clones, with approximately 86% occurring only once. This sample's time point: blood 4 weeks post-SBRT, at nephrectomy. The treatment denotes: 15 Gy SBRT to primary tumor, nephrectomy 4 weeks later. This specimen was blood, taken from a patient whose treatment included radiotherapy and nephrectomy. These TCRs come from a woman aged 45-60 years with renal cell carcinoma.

CDR3: CASSVLAGQDYEQYF. The CDR3 nucleotides are TGTGCCAGCAGCGTATTGGCGGGACAGGACTACGAGCAGTACTTC. V gene TRBV9 combines with J gene TRBJ2-7; the match to TRBD1 covers 8 bases. The CDR3 length is 15 residues. Trimming took 1 base from V and 3 from J; bases not matched to a gene: 6. Germline values: CDR1 SGDLS, CDR2 YYNGEE.

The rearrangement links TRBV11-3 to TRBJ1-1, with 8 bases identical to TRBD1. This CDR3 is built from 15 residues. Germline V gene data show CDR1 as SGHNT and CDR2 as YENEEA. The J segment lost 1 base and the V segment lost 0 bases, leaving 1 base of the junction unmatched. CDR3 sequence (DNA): TGTGCCAGCAGCTTAGAGGGACAGGCGAACACTGAAGCTTTCTTT. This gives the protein CASSLEGQANTEAFF.

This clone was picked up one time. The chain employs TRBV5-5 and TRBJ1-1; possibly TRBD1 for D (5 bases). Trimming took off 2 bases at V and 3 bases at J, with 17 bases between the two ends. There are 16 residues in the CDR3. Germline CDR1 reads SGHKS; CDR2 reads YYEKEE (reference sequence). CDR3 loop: CASSFLSPGVDTEAFF. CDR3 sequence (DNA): TGTGCCAGCAGCTTCCTCTCGCCGGGGGTCGACACTGAAGCTTTCTTT.

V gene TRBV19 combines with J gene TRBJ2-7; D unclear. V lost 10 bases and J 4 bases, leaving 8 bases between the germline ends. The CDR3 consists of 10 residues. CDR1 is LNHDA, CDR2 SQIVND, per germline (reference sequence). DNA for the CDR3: TGTGCCATCCCGGCGTACGAGCAGTACTTC. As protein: CAIPAYEQYF.

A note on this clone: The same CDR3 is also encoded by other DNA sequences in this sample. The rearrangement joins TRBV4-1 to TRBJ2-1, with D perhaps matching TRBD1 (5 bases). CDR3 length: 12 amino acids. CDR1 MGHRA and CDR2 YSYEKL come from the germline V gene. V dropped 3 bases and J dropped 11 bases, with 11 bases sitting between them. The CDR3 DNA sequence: TGCGCCAGCAGCCAGCCCAGGGAAAAGCAGTTCTTC. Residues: CASSQPREKQFF.

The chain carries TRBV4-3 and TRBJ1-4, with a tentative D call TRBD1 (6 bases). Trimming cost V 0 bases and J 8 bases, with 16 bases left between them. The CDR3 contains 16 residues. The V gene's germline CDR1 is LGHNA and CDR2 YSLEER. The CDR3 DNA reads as TGCGCCAGCAGCCAAGATTTGCCGCCAACAGGGGAAAAACTGTTTTTT. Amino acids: CASSQDLPPTGEKLFF.

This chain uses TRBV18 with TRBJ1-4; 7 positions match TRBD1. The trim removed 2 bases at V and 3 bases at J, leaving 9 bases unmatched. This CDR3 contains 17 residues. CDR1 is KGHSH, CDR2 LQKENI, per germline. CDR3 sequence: CASSPTGTEGANEKLFF. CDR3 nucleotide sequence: TGTGCCAGCTCACCAACCGGGACAGAAGGGGCTAATGAAAAACTGTTTTTT.

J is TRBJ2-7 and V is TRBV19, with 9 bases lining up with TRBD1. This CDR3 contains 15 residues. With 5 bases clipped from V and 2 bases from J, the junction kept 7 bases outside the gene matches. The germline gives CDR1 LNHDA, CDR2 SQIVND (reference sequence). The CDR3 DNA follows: TGTGCCAGTAGTTTACAGGGGGCGCAGACCTACGAGCAGTACTTC. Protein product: CASSLQGAQTYEQYF.

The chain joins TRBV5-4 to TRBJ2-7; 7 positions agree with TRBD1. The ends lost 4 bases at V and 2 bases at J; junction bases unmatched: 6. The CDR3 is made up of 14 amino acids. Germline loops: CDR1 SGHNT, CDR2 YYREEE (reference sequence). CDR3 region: CASSPGTDTYEQYF. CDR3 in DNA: TGTGCCAGCAGCCCCGGGACAGATACCTACGAGCAGTACTTC.

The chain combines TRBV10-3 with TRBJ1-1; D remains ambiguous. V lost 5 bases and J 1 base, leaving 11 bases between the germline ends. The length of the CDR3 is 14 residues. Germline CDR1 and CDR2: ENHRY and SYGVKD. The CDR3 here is CAISPSGRNTEAFF. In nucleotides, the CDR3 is TGTGCCATCAGTCCCTCGGGAAGGAACACTGAAGCTTTCTTT.

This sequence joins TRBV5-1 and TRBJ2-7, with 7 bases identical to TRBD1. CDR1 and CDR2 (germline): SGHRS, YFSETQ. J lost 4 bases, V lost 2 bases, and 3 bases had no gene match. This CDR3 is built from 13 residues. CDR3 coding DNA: TGCGCCAGCAGCTTATTACAGGGGTACGAGCAGTACTTC. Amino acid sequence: CASSLLQGYEQYF. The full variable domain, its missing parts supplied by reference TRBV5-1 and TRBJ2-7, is KAGVTQTPRYLIKTRGQQVTLSCSPISGHRSVSWYQQTPGQGLQFLFEYFSETQRNKGNFPGRFSGRQFSNSRSEMNVSTLELGDSALYLCASSLLQGYEQYFGPGTRLTVT.

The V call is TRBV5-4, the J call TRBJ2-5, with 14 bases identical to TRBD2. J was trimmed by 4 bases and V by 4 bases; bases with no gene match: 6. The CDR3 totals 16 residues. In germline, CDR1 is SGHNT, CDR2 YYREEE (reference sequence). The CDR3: CASSVGTSGSRETQYF. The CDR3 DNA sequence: TGTGCCAGCAGCGTTGGGACTAGCGGGAGTAGAGAGACCCAGTACTTC.

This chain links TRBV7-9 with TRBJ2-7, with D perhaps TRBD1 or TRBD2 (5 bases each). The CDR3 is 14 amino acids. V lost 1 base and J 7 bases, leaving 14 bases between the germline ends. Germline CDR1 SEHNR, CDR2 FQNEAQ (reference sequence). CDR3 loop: CASSLVLGRGEQYF. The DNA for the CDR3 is TGTGCCAGCAGCTTAGTTTTGGGGCGCGGGGAGCAGTACTTC.

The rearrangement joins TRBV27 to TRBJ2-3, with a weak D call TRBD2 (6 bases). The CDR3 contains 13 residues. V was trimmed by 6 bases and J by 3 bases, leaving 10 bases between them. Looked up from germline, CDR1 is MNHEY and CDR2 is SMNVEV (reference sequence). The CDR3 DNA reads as TGTGCCAGCAGAAGACGGGGGACAGATACGCAGTATTTT. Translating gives CASRRRGTDTQYF.

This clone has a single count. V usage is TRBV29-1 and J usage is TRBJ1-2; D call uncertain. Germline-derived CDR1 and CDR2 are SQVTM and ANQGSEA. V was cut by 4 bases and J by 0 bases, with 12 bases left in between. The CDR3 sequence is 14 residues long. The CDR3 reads CSVAPRRTNYGYTF. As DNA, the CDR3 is TGCAGCGTTGCCCCCAGGCGGACTAACTATGGCTACACCTTC.

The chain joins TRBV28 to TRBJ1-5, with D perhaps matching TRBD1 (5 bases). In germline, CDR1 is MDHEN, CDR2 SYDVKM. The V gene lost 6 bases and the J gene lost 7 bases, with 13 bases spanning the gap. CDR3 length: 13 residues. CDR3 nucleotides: TGTGCCAGCAGGAGGGACGGAGGACAGCCCCAGCATTTT. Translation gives CASRRDGGQPQHF. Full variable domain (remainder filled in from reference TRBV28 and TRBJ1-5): DVKVTQSSRYLVKRTGEKVFLECVQDMDHENMFWYRQDPGLGLRLIYFSYDVKMKEKGDIPEGYSVSREKKERFSLILESASTNQTSMYLCASRRDGGQPQHFGDGTRLSIL.

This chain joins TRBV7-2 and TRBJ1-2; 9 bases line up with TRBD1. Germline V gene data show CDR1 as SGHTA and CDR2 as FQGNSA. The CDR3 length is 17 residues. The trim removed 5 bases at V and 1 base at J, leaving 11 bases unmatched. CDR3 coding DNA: TGTGCCAGCAGCCGATTTCTACAGGGGGCGCGTAACTATGGCTACACCTTC. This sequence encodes CASSRFLQGARNYGYTF.

The CDR3 here is CASSRSRDRAYEQYF. CDR3 coding DNA: TGTGCCAGCAGCAGATCCCGGGACAGGGCCTACGAGCAGTACTTC. The chain recombines TRBV6-6 with TRBJ2-7, with 9 bases matching TRBD1. CDR1 and CDR2 from the germline V gene are MNHNY and SVGAGI (reference sequence). J lost 2 bases, V lost 6 bases, and 8 bases had no gene match. The CDR3 runs to 15 residues.

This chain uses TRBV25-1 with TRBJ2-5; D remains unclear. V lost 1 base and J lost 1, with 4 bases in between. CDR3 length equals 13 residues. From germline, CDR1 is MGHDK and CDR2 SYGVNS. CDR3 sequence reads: CASSELIQETQYF. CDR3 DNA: TGTGCCAGCAGTGAATTGATCCAAGAGACCCAGTACTTC.

Here the CDR3 DNA reads TGTGCCAGCAGCTTAACTCCGGGAACGGTGAACACCATATATTTT. Translation: CASSLTPGTVNTIYF. This rearrangement joins TRBV7-2 to TRBJ1-3; D not resolved. The CDR3 covers 15 residues. CDR1 is SGHTA, CDR2 FQGNSA, per germline. With 2 bases removed from V and 7 bases from J, the gap between germline ends came to 15 bases.

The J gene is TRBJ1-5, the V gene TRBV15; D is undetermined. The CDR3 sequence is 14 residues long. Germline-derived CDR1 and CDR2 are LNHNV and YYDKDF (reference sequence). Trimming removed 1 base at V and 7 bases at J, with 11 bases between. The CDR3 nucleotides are TGTGCCACCAGCAGAGCGTTGGGGAAGCAGCCCCAGCATTTT. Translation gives CATSRALGKQPQHF.

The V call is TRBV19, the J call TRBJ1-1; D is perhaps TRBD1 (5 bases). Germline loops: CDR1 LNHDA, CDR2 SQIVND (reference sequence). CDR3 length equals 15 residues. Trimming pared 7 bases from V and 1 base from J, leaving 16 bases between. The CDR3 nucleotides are TGTGCCAGTACCGCCCCCGGGCAGGGGAACACTGAAGCTTTCTTT. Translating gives CASTAPGQGNTEAFF. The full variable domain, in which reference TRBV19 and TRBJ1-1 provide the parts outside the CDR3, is DGGITQSPKYLFRKEGQNVTLSCEQNLNHDAMYWYRQDPGQGLRLIYYSQIVNDFQKGDIAEGYSVSREKKESFPLTVTSAQKNPTAFYLCASTAPGQGNTEAFFGQGTRLTVV.

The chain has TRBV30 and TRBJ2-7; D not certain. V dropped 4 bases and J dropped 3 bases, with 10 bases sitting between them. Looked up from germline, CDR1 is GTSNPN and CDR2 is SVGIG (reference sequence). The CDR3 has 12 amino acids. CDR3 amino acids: CAWKERGYEQYF. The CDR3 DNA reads TGTGCCTGGAAGGAGCGAGGCTACGAGCAGTACTTC.

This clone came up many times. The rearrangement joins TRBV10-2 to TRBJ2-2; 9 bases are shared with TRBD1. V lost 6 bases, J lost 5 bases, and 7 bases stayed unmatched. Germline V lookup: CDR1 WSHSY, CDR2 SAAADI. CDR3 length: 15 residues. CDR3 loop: CASRQGARGTGELFF. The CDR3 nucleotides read TGCGCCAGCAGACAGGGGGCGCGAGGGACCGGGGAGCTGTTTTTT.

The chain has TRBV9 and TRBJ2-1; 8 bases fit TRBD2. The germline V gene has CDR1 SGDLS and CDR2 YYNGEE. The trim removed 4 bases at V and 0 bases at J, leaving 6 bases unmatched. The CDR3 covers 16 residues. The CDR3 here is CASSRGSGSSYNEQFF. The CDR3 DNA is TGTGCCAGCAGCCGCGGGAGCGGGAGCTCCTACAATGAGCAGTTCTTC.

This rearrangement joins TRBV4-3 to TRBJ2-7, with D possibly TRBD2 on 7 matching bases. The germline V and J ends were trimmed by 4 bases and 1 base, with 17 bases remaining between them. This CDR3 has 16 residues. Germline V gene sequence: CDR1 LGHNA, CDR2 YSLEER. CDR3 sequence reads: CASSPGRRGPSYEQYF. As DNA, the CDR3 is TGCGCCAGCAGCCCGGGCAGGCGGGGGCCATCCTACGAGCAGTACTTC.

The CDR3 DNA follows: TGCGCCAGCAGCCAAGATCGAGGTGGGTTCTCTGGAAACACCATATATTTT. Protein sequence: CASSQDRGGFSGNTIYF. This rearrangement joins TRBV4-3 to TRBJ1-3; D remains unclear. Germline values: CDR1 LGHNA, CDR2 YSLEER. The CDR3 length is 17 residues. Trimming removed 0 bases from V and 0 bases from J, with 12 bases in between.

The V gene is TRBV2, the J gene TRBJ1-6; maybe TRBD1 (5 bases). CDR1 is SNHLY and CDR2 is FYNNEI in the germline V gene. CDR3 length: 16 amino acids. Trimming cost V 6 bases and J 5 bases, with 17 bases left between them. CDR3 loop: CASRRGPGGDNSPLHF. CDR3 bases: TGTGCCAGCAGGAGGGGCCCCGGAGGGGATAATTCACCCCTCCACTTT.

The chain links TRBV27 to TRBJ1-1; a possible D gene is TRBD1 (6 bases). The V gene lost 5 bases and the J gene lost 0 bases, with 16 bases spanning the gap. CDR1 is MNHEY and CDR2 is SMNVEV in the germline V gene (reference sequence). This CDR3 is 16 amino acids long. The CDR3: CASSPYRETLNTEAFF. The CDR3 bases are TGTGCCAGCAGTCCATACAGGGAAACCCTGAACACTGAAGCTTTCTTT.